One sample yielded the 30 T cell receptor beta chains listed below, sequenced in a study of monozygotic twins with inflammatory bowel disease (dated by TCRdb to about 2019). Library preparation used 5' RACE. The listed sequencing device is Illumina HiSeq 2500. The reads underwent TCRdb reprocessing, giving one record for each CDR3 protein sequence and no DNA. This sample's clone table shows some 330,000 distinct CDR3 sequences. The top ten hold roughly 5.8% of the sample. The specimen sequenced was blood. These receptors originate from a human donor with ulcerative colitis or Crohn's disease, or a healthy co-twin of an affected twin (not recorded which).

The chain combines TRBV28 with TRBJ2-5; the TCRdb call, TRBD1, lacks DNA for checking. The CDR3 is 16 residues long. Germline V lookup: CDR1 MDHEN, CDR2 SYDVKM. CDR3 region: CASSLYQGAFQETQYF.

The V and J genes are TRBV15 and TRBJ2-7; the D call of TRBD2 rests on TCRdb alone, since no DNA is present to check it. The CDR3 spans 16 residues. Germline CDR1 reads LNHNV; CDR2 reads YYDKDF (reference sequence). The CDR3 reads CATSRDHAEGIYEQYF.

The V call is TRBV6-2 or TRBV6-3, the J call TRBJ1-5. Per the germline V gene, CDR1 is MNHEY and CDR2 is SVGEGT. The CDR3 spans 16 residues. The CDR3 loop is CASSYLSRGGNQPQHF.

CDR3 protein: CAWTAGSYGYTF. The chain uses TRBV30 and TRBJ1-2. The length of the CDR3 is 12 residues. Germline-derived CDR1 and CDR2 are GTSNPN and SVGIG (reference sequence).

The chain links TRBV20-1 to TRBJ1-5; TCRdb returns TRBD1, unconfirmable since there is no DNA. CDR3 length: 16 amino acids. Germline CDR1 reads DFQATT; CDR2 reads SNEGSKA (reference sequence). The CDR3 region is CSARGVAGSSNQPQHF.

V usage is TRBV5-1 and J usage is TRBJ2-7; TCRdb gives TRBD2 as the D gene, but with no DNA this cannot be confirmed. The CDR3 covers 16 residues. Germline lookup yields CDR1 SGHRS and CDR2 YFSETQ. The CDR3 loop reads CASSPRTSGSSNEQYF.

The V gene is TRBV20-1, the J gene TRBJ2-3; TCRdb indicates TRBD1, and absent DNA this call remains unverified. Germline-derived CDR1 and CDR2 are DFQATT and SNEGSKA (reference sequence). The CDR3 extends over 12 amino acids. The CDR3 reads CSARPGQGTQYF.

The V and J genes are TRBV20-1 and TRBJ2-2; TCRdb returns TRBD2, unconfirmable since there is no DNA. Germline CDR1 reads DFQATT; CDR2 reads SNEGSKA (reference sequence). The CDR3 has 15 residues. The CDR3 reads CSAARGSSNTGELFF.

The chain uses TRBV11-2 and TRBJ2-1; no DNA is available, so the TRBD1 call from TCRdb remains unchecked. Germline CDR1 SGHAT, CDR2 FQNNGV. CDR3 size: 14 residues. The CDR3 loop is CASTPGGYYNEQFF.

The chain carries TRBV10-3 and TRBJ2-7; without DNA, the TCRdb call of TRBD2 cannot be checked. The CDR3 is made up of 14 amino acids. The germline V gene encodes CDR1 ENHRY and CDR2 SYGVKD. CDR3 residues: CAIMRLAGVSEQYF.

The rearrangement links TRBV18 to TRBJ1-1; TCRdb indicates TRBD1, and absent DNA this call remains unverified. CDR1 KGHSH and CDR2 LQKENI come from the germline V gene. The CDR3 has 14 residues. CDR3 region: CASSAGTGGTEAFF. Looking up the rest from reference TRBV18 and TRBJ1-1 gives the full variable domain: NAGVMQNPRHLVRRRGQEARLRCSPMKGHSHVYWYRQLPEEGLKFMVYLQKENIIDESGMPKERFSAEFPKEGPSILRIQQVVRGDSAAYFCASSAGTGGTEAFFGQGTRLTVV.

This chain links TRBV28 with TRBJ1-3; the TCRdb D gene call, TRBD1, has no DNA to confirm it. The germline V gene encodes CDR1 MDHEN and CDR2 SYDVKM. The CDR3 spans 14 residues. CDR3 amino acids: CASSLQGAGNTIYF.

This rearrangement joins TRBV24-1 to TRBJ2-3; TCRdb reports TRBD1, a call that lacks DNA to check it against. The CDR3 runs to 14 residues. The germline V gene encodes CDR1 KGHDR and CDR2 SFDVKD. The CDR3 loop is CATSGQGEADTQYF.

The CDR3 region is CASSGLDRGRGNEQFF. V usage is TRBV7-2 and J usage is TRBJ2-1; lacking DNA, the TRBD2 call made by TCRdb goes unchecked. Germline-derived CDR1 and CDR2 are SGHTA and FQGNSA. CDR3 length equals 16 residues.

CDR3 protein: CASSLAGGAEQYF. The rearrangement links TRBV5-4 to TRBJ2-7; TCRdb's D call of TRBD1 is untestable without DNA. The CDR3 contains 13 residues. CDR1 and CDR2 (germline): SGHNT, YYREEE (reference sequence).

The CDR3 sequence is CASSVRGENEKLFF. This chain links TRBV9 with TRBJ1-4; TCRdb designates TRBD1, a call that cannot be tested without DNA. The CDR3 is 14 amino acids. CDR1 and CDR2 from the germline V gene are SGDLS and YYNGEE.

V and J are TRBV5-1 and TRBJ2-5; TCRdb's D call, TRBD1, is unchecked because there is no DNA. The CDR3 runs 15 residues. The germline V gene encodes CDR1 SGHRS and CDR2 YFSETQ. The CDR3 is CASSLVRDPQETQYF.

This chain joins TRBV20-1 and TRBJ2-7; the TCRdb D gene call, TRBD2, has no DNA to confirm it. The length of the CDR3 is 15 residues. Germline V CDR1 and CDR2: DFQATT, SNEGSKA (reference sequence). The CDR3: CSAQPASGFSYEQYF.

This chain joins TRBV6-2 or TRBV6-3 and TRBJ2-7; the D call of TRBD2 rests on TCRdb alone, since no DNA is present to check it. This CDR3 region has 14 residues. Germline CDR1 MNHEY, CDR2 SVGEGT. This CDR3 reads CASRWRLAGYEQYF.

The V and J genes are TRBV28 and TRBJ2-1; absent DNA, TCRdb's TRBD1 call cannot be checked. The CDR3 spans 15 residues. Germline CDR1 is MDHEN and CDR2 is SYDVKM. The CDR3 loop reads CASSLDRVGNNEQFF.

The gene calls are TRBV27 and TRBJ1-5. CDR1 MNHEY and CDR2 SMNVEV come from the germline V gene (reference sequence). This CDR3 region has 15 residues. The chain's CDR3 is CASRAGSTGNQPQHF.

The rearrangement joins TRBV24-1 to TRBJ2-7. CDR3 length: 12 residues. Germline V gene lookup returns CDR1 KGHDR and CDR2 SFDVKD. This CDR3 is CATSDSDYEQYF.

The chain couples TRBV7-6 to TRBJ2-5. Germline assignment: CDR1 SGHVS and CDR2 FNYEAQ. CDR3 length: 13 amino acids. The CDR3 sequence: CASSLFTSETQYF.

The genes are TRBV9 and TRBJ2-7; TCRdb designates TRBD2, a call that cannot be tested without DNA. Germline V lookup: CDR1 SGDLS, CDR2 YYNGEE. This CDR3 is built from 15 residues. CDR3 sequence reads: CASSVVAGGFYEQYF.

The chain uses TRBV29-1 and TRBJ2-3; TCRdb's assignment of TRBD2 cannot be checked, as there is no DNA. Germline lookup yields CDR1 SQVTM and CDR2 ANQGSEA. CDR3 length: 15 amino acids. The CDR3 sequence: CSVVVPSGRSDTQYF.

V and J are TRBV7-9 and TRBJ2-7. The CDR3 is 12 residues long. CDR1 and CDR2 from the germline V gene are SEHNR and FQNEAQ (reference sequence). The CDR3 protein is CASSLNGNEQYF.

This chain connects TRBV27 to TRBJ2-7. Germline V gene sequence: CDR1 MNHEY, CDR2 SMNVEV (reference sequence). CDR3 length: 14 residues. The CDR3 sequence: CASSLSGIGYEQYF.

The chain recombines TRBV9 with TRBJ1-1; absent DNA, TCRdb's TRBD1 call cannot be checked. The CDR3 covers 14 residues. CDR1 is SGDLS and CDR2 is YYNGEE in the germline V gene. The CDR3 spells CASSVDLGGTEAFF.

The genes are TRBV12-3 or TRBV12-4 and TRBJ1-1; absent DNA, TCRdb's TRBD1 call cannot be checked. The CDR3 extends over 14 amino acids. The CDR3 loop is CASSGNQGLTEAFF.

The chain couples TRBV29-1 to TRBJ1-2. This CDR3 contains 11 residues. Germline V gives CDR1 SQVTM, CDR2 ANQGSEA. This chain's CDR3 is CSVESAYGYTF.